This TCR beta chain was retrieved from a study of tumor T cells in aggressive B-cell lymphoma (dated by TCRdb to 2017 to 2019). This clone came up a few times. This clone's antigen is unknown. Base qualities are not at hand, and no much larger clone is one base apart. CDR1 is given as ENHRY and CDR2 as SYGVKD, both from the germline V gene. V lost 6 bases and J lost 2 bases, and the count of bases not matched to a germline gene is 9. Including cysteine and phenylalanine, the CDR3 has 16 amino acids. Only the CDR3 DNA stays, 48 bases, in frame from base 1. Receptors were amplified or captured by the immunoSEQ multiplex PCR assay. TCRdb took this table from immuneACCESS and kept in-frame rearrangements with V and J called. Such tables lack part of the clones; where checked against another copy, unresolved V genes explain under half of the gap, and the rest is unexplained. A total of under 4,500 clones appear in this sample, just over 85% of them only once. The ten largest clones add up to approximately 3.8% of the sample.

The rearranged segments are TRBV10-3 and TRBJ2-3; 9 of the junction bases match TRBD1. The sequence was collected from an adult with diffuse large B cell lymphoma. Sequenced input: tumor tissue. CDR3 protein: CAISPSGQGNTDTQYF. The DNA sequence is as follows: TGTGCCATCAGCCCGTCGGGACAGGGCAACACAGATACGCAGTATTTT.